Listed here are 29 T cell receptor beta chains from one sample, sequenced in a study of blood T cells in healthy people across ages (dated by TCRdb to between 2014 and 2017). Receptor amplification or capture employed 5' RACE. Sequenced using an Illumina HiSeq 2500. A second roughly 6 to 12 cycle PCR used a sample-barcoded 5' primer and a J-beta primer mix. TCRdb itself trimmed the public reads at Q25 with fastp, ran MiXCR and retained productive beta chains. Merged by CDR3 protein, the rows form single entries marked with the most common genes and DNA. For this sample there are approximately 810,000 distinct CDR3 sequences; more than 25% appear just once. The biggest ten clones account for 15% to 20% of the sample. Material for sequencing was blood. These TCRs come from a woman over 75 in good health.

The rearrangement joins TRBV7-2 to TRBJ2-3, with D unclear. CDR3 size: 12 residues. The V gene lost 5 bases and the J gene lost 2 bases, with 5 bases spanning the gap. Germline-derived CDR1 and CDR2 are SGHTA and FQGNSA. The CDR3 reads CTSSRVTDTQYF. For the CDR3, the DNA is TGTACCAGCAGCCGGGTCACAGATACGCAGTATTTT.

This clonotype was picked up a small number of times. This chain connects TRBV6-6 to TRBJ1-2; D is unclear. V was trimmed by 7 bases and J by 2 bases, leaving 14 bases between them. This CDR3 is 14 amino acids long. Germline assignment: CDR1 MNHNY and CDR2 SVGAGI (reference sequence). The CDR3 coding sequence is TGTGCCAGCACTCCTCACTGGGGAAACTATGGCTACACCTTC. Translation gives CASTPHWGNYGYTF.

This clonotype was detected many times. The V gene is TRBV7-2, the J gene TRBJ2-5; unclear D gene. Trimming stripped 5 bases from V and 1 base from J, with 14 bases between. This CDR3 is built from 15 residues. CDR1 is SGHTA, CDR2 FQGNSA, per germline. The CDR3 loop reads CASSRTRTSQETQYF. The DNA for the CDR3 is TGTGCCAGCAGCCGTACACGGACCAGCCAAGAGACCCAGTACTTC. Supplemented by reference TRBV7-2 and TRBJ2-5, the full variable domain reads GAGVSQSPSNKVTEKGKDVELRCDPISGHTALYWYRQSLGQGLEFLIYFQGNSAPDKSGLPSDRFSAERTGGSVSTLTIQRTQQEDSAVYLCASSRTRTSQETQYFGPGTRLLVL.

For this clonotype: This may come from a read error, since a much larger clone is one base off. J is TRBJ2-5 and V is TRBV29-1, with D possibly being TRBD1 (6 bases). Looked up from germline, CDR1 is SQVTM and CDR2 is ANQGSEA. The V end was cut by 5 bases, the J end by 11 bases, with 33 bases between. The CDR3 totals 17 residues. DNA for the CDR3: TGCAGCGTTTACTTTCTGGACAGACGGCTTTTTATCAATGAGCAGTACTTC. This translates into CSVYFLDRRLFINEQYF.

The V call is TRBV5-6, the J call TRBJ1-4; D perhaps matches TRBD1 (6 bases). Germline V gene lookup returns CDR1 SGHDT and CDR2 YYEEEE. The CDR3 has 14 residues. V was trimmed by 4 bases and J by 5 bases, leaving 12 bases between them. The CDR3 DNA is TGTGCCAGCAGCGGCCGGGACACGAATGAAAAACTGTTTTTT. As protein: CASSGRDTNEKLFF.

Of note for this clonotype: This sequence may be a read error, since a much larger clone differs from it by one base. The J gene is TRBJ1-1, the V gene TRBV7-2; D ambiguous. This CDR3 contains 15 residues. Germline V gene data show CDR1 as SGHTA and CDR2 as FQGNSA. The ends were cut back, 5 bases at V and 1 base at J, with 14 bases in the middle. CDR3 in amino acids: CASSPQHGRNTEAFF. In DNA form, the CDR3 reads TGTGCCAGCAGCCCGCAACACGGCCGGAACACTGAAGCTTTCTTT.

Here the CDR3 reads CASGPPGQGFSGELFF. CDR3 DNA: TGTGCCAGCGGCCCACCGGGACAGGGTTTCTCCGGGGAGCTGTTTTTT. The rearrangement uses TRBV13 and TRBJ2-2, with TRBD1 matching over 9 bases. The V gene end was trimmed by 8 bases and the J gene end by 6 bases; junction bases not matched to a gene: 13. This CDR3 contains 16 residues. The germline V gene has CDR1 PRHDT and CDR2 FYEKMQ (reference sequence). Full variable domain (missing parts from reference TRBV13 and TRBJ2-2): AAGVIQSPRHLIKEKRETATLKCYPIPRHDTVYWYQQGPGQDPQFLISFYEKMQSDKGSIPDRFSAQQFSDYHSELNMSSLELGDSALYFCASGPPGQGFSGELFFGEGSRLTVL.

This clonotype was counted many times. V is TRBV15 and J is TRBJ2-6; TRBD2 might be the D (6 bases). Germline V lookup: CDR1 LNHNV, CDR2 YYDKDF (reference sequence). The CDR3 is made up of 16 amino acids. V shed 1 base and J shed 3 bases, with 10 bases lying between them. The CDR3 protein is CATSRVVGGGANVLTF. In DNA, the CDR3 is TGTGCCACCAGCAGAGTTGTGGGGGGTGGGGCCAACGTCCTGACTTTC.

A word on this clonotype: This may be a read error: a much more frequent sequence differs by one nucleotide. The chain carries TRBV5-5 and TRBJ2-3; 7 bases map to TRBD1. V gave up 2 bases and J gave up 4 bases; unmatched junction bases: 10. The CDR3 spans 16 residues. Germline V lookup: CDR1 SGHKS, CDR2 YYEKEE (reference sequence). CDR3 residues: CASSLLRTGEADTQYF. CDR3 sequence (DNA): TGTGCCAGCAGCTTACTCCGGACAGGCGAAGCAGATACGCAGTATTTT. Full variable domain (outside the CDR3, taken from reference TRBV5-5 and TRBJ2-3): DAGVTQSPTHLIKTRGQQVTLRCSPISGHKSVSWYQQVLGQGPQFIFQYYEKEERGRGNFPDRFSARQFPNYSSELNVNALLLGDSALYLCASSLLRTGEADTQYFGPGTRLTVL.

In regard to this clonotype: Given a much more abundant clone one base away, this may be a read error. The rearrangement uses TRBV20-1 and TRBJ2-7, with 7 bases matching TRBD1. The CDR3 runs to 14 residues. CDR1 is DFQATT, CDR2 SNEGSKA, per germline (reference sequence). V lost 6 bases and J lost 0; bases outside the gene matches: 8. CDR3 region: CSAQGQEYSYEQYF. The CDR3 DNA sequence: TGCAGTGCCCAAGGACAGGAGTACTCCTACGAGCAGTACTTC.

This clonotype showed up many times. The chain joins TRBV9 to TRBJ2-7, with D perhaps matching TRBD1 or TRBD2 (5 bases each). Per germline, CDR1 SGDLS and CDR2 YYNGEE. The CDR3 contains 14 residues. V shed 3 bases and J shed 0 bases, with 10 bases lying between them. CDR3: CASSERGSSYEQYF. DNA for the CDR3: TGTGCCAGCAGCGAGAGGGGTAGCTCCTACGAGCAGTACTTC.

This clonotype appeared a few times. At one of its ends the junction is not consistent with the germline gene, which may arise from a read error. The genes are TRBV25-1 and TRBJ2-1; D is perhaps TRBD1 or TRBD2 (5 bases each). Per the germline V gene, CDR1 is MGHDK and CDR2 is SYGVNS. The CDR3 is made up of 15 amino acids. CDR3 in DNA: TGTGCCAGCAGTGAGGGACCCTTCTCCTACGATGAGCAGTTCTTC. It specifies CASSEGPFSYDEQFF.

This clonotype was counted many times. The rearrangement uses TRBV12-3 or TRBV12-4 and TRBJ2-1, with TRBD2 identical over 7 bases. The CDR3 sequence is 12 residues long. The junction had 3 bases not matched to a gene; V was cut back by 3 bases and J by 10 bases. The CDR3 region has the DNA TGTGCCAGCAGTTTTCGGGGGGACGAGCAGTTCTTC. Its protein product is CASSFRGDEQFF.

In its sample, this clonotype was seen many times. The J gene is TRBJ2-3, the V gene TRBV11-2; 12 nucleotides match TRBD2. Germline values: CDR1 SGHAT, CDR2 FQNNGV. There are 19 residues in the CDR3. The junction had 9 bases not matched to a gene; V was cut back by 2 bases and J by 0 bases. The CDR3 sequence: CASSLLASGGGTSTDTQYF. The CDR3 nucleotides are TGTGCCAGCAGCTTACTCGCTAGCGGGGGGGGAACTAGCACAGATACGCAGTATTTT. The full variable domain, rest sourced from reference TRBV11-2 and TRBJ2-3, is EAGVAQSPRYKIIEKRQSVAFWCNPISGHATLYWYQQILGQGPKLLIQFQNNGVVDDSQLPKDRFSAERLKGVDSTLKIQPAKLEDSAVYLCASSLLASGGGTSTDTQYFGPGTRLTVL.

A word on this clonotype: A read error is possible here, since a much larger clone lies one base away. V and J are TRBV29-1 and TRBJ1-1; D gene unclear. Between the trimmed V and J ends, which lost 3 bases and 4 bases, there was a span of 6 bases. There are 11 residues in the CDR3. In germline, CDR1 is SQVTM, CDR2 ANQGSEA. CDR3 sequence: CSVDFCTEAFF. CDR3 nucleotide sequence: TGCAGCGTTGATTTTTGCACTGAAGCTTTCTTT.

This clonotype was detected ten times or more. This sequence joins TRBV21-1 and TRBJ2-7; the table assigns TRBD1, which was not confirmed against the DNA. TRBV21-1 is termed a pseudogene. This CDR3 is 14 amino acids long. Here the CDR3 reads CASSPMRQHYEQYF. DNA of the CDR3: TGTGCCAGCAGTCCCATGCGACAGCACTACGAGCAGTACTTC.

This clonotype turned up a few times. The chain couples TRBV7-2 to TRBJ1-2; TRBD1 matches at 8 bases. The CDR3 sequence is 16 residues long. V trimming: 4 bases; J trimming: 7 bases; junction bases outside the gene matches: 14. The germline CDR1 and CDR2 sequences are SGHTA and FQGNSA. CDR3 bases: TGTGCCAGCAGCTCTTCTCCAGGGGGCGCTTGGTCTGGCTACACCTTC. Its translation is CASSSSPGGAWSGYTF.

The chain couples TRBV20-1 to TRBJ1-5; 7 bases are a match to TRBD1. The CDR3 consists of 14 residues. CDR1 DFQATT and CDR2 SNEGSKA come from the germline V gene (reference sequence). The V segment lost 3 bases and the J segment 2 bases; nucleotides outside the gene matches: 4. CDR3 nucleotides: TGCAGTGCTAGGGACAGGACCCGCAATCAGCCCCAGCATTTT. This sequence encodes CSARDRTRNQPQHF.

This chain joins TRBV7-2 and TRBJ2-1, with D maybe TRBD2 (6 bases). The germline CDR1 and CDR2 sequences are SGHTA and FQGNSA. The CDR3 extends over 15 amino acids. V dropped 0 bases and J dropped 7 bases, with 13 bases sitting between them. CDR3 protein: CASSLALGGGNEQFF. DNA for the CDR3: TGTGCCAGCAGCTTAGCGCTCGGGGGAGGTAATGAGCAGTTCTTC.

The table lists this clonotype with a few counts. This sequence joins TRBV7-9 and TRBJ1-2; TRBD1 matches 7 bases. The V segment lost 5 bases and the J segment 0 bases; nucleotides outside the gene matches: 6. The CDR3 has 15 amino acids. Germline CDR1 and CDR2: SEHNR and FQNEAQ (reference sequence). CDR3 protein: CASSHRTGPNYGYTF. DNA of the CDR3: TGTGCCAGCAGCCACCGGACAGGACCTAACTATGGCTACACCTTC.

This clonotype was found a few times. The V and J genes are TRBV7-9 and TRBJ2-2; the D is unclear. Germline V lookup: CDR1 SEHNR, CDR2 FQNEAQ (reference sequence). This CDR3 has 12 amino acids. Trimming took off 5 bases at V and 7 bases at J, with 8 bases between the two ends. This chain's CDR3 is CASSPPVGELFF. The CDR3 DNA reads TGTGCCAGCAGCCCCCCGGTCGGGGAGCTGTTTTTT.

Remarks on this clonotype: It may be a read error: a sequence one base away is much more abundant. The CDR3 reads CASSYGTGAIYGQYF. CDR3 sequence (DNA): TGTGCCAGCAGTTACGGGACAGGGGCAATTTACGGGCAGTACTTC. The chain employs TRBV6-2 or TRBV6-3 and TRBJ2-7; 10 positions agree with TRBD1. CDR1 is MNHEY, CDR2 SVGEGT, per germline. The CDR3 sequence is 15 residues long.

The V gene is TRBV27, the J gene TRBJ2-2; D is possibly TRBD1 or TRBD2 (6 bases each). This CDR3 contains 16 residues. V dropped 6 bases and J dropped 2 bases, with 16 bases sitting between them. The germline CDR1 and CDR2 sequences are MNHEY and SMNVEV (reference sequence). The CDR3 region is CASSPPAGHNTGELFF. The CDR3 coding sequence is TGTGCCAGCAGCCCCCCGGCGGGACATAACACCGGGGAGCTGTTTTTT.

This clonotype was detected many times. The chain combines TRBV7-2 with TRBJ2-3; TRBD2 agrees at 8 bases. The CDR3 consists of 15 residues. Per the germline V gene, CDR1 is SGHTA and CDR2 is FQGNSA. V lost 4 bases and J lost 6; bases outside the gene matches: 9. Here the CDR3 DNA reads TGTGCCAGCAGCTCTAGTCGGGGGGGCCGGGATACGCAGTATTTT. It specifies CASSSSRGGRDTQYF.

V gene TRBV20-1 combines with J gene TRBJ2-1, with TRBD2 identical over 8 bases. The better agreement between TRBJ2-7 and the DNA end casts doubt on the J call. This CDR3 has 16 amino acids. The germline gives CDR1 DFQATT, CDR2 SNEGSKA (reference sequence). CDR3 region: CSASGSGASSYNEQYF. The DNA for the CDR3 is TGCAGTGCTAGCGGTAGCGGGGCGAGTTCCTACAATGAGCAGTACTTC.

This clonotype was seen at least ten times. The CDR3 DNA is TGCAGCGTTGGGGCAGGATATAATTCACCCCTCCACTTT. It is translated as CSVGAGYNSPLHF. The chain uses TRBV29-1 and TRBJ1-6, with D uncertain. Looked up from germline, CDR1 is SQVTM and CDR2 is ANQGSEA. V dropped 4 bases and J dropped 4 bases, with 8 bases sitting between them. The CDR3 has 13 amino acids.

This clonotype occurred once. Given a much more abundant clone one base away, this may be a read error. The genes are TRBV25-1 and TRBJ2-1, with 7 bases lining up with TRBD1. The V gene's germline CDR1 is MGHDK and CDR2 SYGVNS. The CDR3 extends over 15 amino acids. The DNA for the CDR3 is TGTGTCAGCAGTCCGGGACAGTTAACTTACAATGAGCAGTTCTTC. As protein: CVSSPGQLTYNEQFF.

The chain recombines TRBV6-1 with TRBJ2-1; TRBD2 matches at 8 bases. The CDR3 has 14 amino acids. Germline V lookup: CDR1 MNHNS, CDR2 SASEGT. V lost 7 bases, J lost 2 bases, and 4 bases stayed unmatched. The CDR3 here is CASNRGGTYNEQFF. The CDR3 DNA reads TGTGCCAGCAATCGCGGGGGGACCTACAATGAGCAGTTCTTC.

About this clonotype: The missing conserved phenylalanine or tryptophan at the end of this CDR3 makes a read error likely. Because the CDR3's place on the DNA is in doubt, the DNA is left out and the CDR3 is given as listed by TCRdb. This chain joins TRBV12-3 or TRBV12-4 and TRBJ2-5; the table assigns TRBD1, which was not confirmed against the DNA. Including both end residues, the CDR3 is 15 amino acids long. The CDR3 spells CASSSGTRDGYTFGS.